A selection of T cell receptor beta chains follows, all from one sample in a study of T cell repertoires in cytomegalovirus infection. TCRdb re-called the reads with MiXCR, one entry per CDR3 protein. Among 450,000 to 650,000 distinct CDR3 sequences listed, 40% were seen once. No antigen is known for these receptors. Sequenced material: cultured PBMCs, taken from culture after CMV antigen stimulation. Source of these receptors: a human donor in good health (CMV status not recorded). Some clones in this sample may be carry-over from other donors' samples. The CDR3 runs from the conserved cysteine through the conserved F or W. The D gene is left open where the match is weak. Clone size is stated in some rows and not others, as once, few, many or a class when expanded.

cdr3_nt: TGTGCCAGCAGCTTAGTAGGGACAGGGGTTAACTATGGCTACACCTTC
cdr3_aa: CASSLVGTGVNYGYTF
d_call: TRBD1
clone_size: -
j_call: TRBJ1-2
v_call: TRBV7-2

cdr3_nt: TGTGCCAGCAGCTTAGATCTCAATCAGCCCCAGCATTTT
cdr3_aa: CASSLDLNQPQHF
d_call: -
clone_size: many
j_call: TRBJ1-5
v_call: TRBV11-2

cdr3_nt: TGCAGCGTCGAATCAGGGACTAGCGGGGGGGACTACGAGCAGTACTTC
cdr3_aa: CSVESGTSGGDYEQYF
d_call: TRBD2
clone_size: -
j_call: TRBJ2-7
v_call: TRBV29-1

cdr3_nt: TGTGCCAGCAGGTTGGGGGGAGACACAGATACGCAGTATTTT
cdr3_aa: CASRLGGDTDTQYF
d_call: -
clone_size: -
j_call: TRBJ2-3
v_call: TRBV6-1

cdr3_nt: TGTGCCAGCAGCTTAATAGGGAGTTCCCACGAGCAGTACTTC
cdr3_aa: CASSLIGSSHEQYF
d_call: -
clone_size: few
j_call: TRBJ2-7
v_call: TRBV7-3

cdr3_nt: TGTGCCAGCAGTGACGGGACGAACACCGGGGAGCTGTTTTTT
cdr3_aa: CASSDGTNTGELFF
d_call: -
clone_size: -
j_call: TRBJ2-2
v_call: TRBV25-1

cdr3_nt: TGCAGTGCTCCCAGTAGGACTACAGATACGCAGTATTTT
cdr3_aa: CSAPSRTTDTQYF
d_call: -
clone_size: -
j_call: TRBJ2-3
v_call: TRBV20-1

cdr3_nt: TGTGCCAGCAGCTTATTCGAGGTGGGTAACACTGAAGCTTTCTTT
cdr3_aa: CASSLFEVGNTEAFF
d_call: -
clone_size: -
j_call: TRBJ1-1
v_call: TRBV7-9

cdr3_nt: TGCAGTGCTTCCACGGGGGTCTCCTACAATGAGCAGTTCTTC
cdr3_aa: CSASTGVSYNEQFF
d_call: -
clone_size: -
j_call: TRBJ2-1
v_call: TRBV20-1

cdr3_nt: TGCGCCAGCAGCCAAGTTAGATCCGGGACTAATCAAGAGACCCAGTACTTC
cdr3_aa: CASSQVRSGTNQETQYF
d_call: TRBD2
clone_size: -
j_call: TRBJ2-5
v_call: TRBV4-1

cdr3_nt: TGCAGTGCCCTACCCCTAGCGGGGGAGTACGAGCAGTACTTC
cdr3_aa: CSALPLAGEYEQYF
d_call: TRBD2
clone_size: -
j_call: TRBJ2-7
v_call: TRBV20-1

cdr3_nt: TGCAGTGCTAGTGGTATAGGGCAAACACCCCTCCACTTT
cdr3_aa: CSASGIGQTPLHF
d_call: -
clone_size: -
j_call: TRBJ1-6
v_call: TRBV20-1

cdr3_nt: TGTGCCAGCAGATGGACAGGGGGGGAAAAACTGTTTTTT
cdr3_aa: CASRWTGGEKLFF
d_call: TRBD1
clone_size: few
j_call: TRBJ1-4
v_call: TRBV28

cdr3_nt: TGCGCCAGCAACCCGTCCCAGCGGGGGGAGTGGTTCTTC
cdr3_aa: CASNPSQRGEWFF
d_call: TRBD2
clone_size: -
j_call: TRBJ2-1
v_call: TRBV5-1

cdr3_nt: TGTGCCAGCAGCCCAACGCTTGGACAGGGATCTTCACCCCTCCACTTT
cdr3_aa: CASSPTLGQGSSPLHF
d_call: TRBD1
clone_size: few
j_call: TRBJ1-6
v_call: TRBV7-2

cdr3_nt: TGTGCCAGCAGTCGGGACATAGATGAAAAACTGTTTTTT
cdr3_aa: CASSRDIDEKLFF
d_call: -
clone_size: -
j_call: TRBJ1-4
v_call: TRBV7-2

cdr3_nt: TGCGCCAGCAGCTCCTGGAGCGGGGGGAAAGAGACCCAGTACTTC
cdr3_aa: CASSSWSGGKETQYF
d_call: TRBD2
clone_size: -
j_call: TRBJ2-5
v_call: TRBV5-1

cdr3_nt: TGTGCCAGCAGTGAGGGGGGGGCGACTGGCTACACCTTC
cdr3_aa: CASSEGGATGYTF
d_call: -
clone_size: -
j_call: TRBJ1-2
v_call: TRBV2

cdr3_nt: TGTGCCAGCAGTCCCCAGGACCGAGCTTACGAGCAGTACTTC
cdr3_aa: CASSPQDRAYEQYF
d_call: -
clone_size: -
j_call: TRBJ2-7
v_call: TRBV27

cdr3_nt: TGTGCCAGCAGCCGGGCGGGTGGGAATCAGCCCCAGCATTTT
cdr3_aa: CASSRAGGNQPQHF
d_call: -
clone_size: few
j_call: TRBJ1-5
v_call: TRBV7-2

cdr3_nt: TGTGCCAGCAGCGACGGGTCAGGGAAGGGGGCACCCCTCCACTTT
cdr3_aa: CASSDGSGKGAPLHF
d_call: -
clone_size: -
j_call: TRBJ1-6
v_call: TRBV6-5

cdr3_nt: TGTGCCAGCAGTTTAGTCATCGCGACTGGAAACACCATATATTTT
cdr3_aa: CASSLVIATGNTIYF
d_call: -
clone_size: -
j_call: TRBJ1-3
v_call: TRBV28

cdr3_nt: TGTGCCAGCAGCTTAGCAGCGGATCCTAAGCAGTTCTTC
cdr3_aa: CASSLAADPKQFF
d_call: -
clone_size: -
j_call: TRBJ2-1
v_call: TRBV7-2

cdr3_nt: TGTGCCAGCAGTTTTCAGGGGGTGAACACTGAAGCTTTCTTT
cdr3_aa: CASSFQGVNTEAFF
d_call: TRBD1
clone_size: few
j_call: TRBJ1-1
v_call: TRBV12-3/TRBV12-4

cdr3_nt: TGTGCCAGCAGCTTATACTTAGTTTACGAGCAGTACTTC
cdr3_aa: CASSLYLVYEQYF
d_call: -
clone_size: few
j_call: TRBJ2-7
v_call: TRBV7-2

cdr3_nt: TGTGCCAGCAGCTTCGGGACTATGGGCCCAGATACGCAGTATTTT
cdr3_aa: CASSFGTMGPDTQYF
d_call: TRBD2
clone_size: few
j_call: TRBJ2-3
v_call: TRBV11-2

cdr3_nt: TGTGCCAGCAGCTTAGTTCCGGGGTGGAATCAGCCCCAGCATTTT
cdr3_aa: CASSLVPGWNQPQHF
d_call: -
clone_size: -
j_call: TRBJ1-5
v_call: TRBV7-2